The clone carrying this TCR beta chain occurred a few times. The data stem from a study of T-cell reconstitution after alpha-beta-depleted transplantation in children. Unique molecular identifiers featured in how the TCRbeta library was prepared. MiXCR, applied by TCRdb to the PCR reads, yields one record per CDR3 protein. The sample holds some 350,000 distinct CDR3 sequences, about 9.4% seen once. The CDR3 extends over 15 amino acids. V lost 5 bases, J lost 7 bases, and 10 bases stayed unmatched. The origin of this receptor is a human donor who donated a stem cell graft to a child with acute lymphoblastic leukemia. The chain links TRBV12-3 or TRBV12-4 to TRBJ1-5; 8 bases line up with TRBD1. This sample comprised PBMCs from the stem cell graft donor, obtained from the stem cell graft. CDR3 sequence (DNA): TGTGCCAGCAGTCTAAACCAGGGGGCCTCCCAGCCCCAGCATTTT. This translates into CASSLNQGASQPQHF.